This paragraph covers one TCR beta chain sequence. Patients were excluded for autoimmune disease history or systemic immunosuppression. This sample was taken from a study of OX40 agonist ivuxolimab in advanced cancers. TCRdb's copy holds only in-frame clones and misses some; the assay was immunoSEQ multiplex PCR. In the table there are roughly 12,000 clones, under 90% of which are singletons. CDR1 is MNHNY, CDR2 SVGAGI, per germline (reference sequence). V was pared by 0 bases and J by 3 bases, with 9 bases between. This CDR3 is built from 14 residues. This sequence originates from an adult with an advanced solid tumor such as melanoma, head and neck, liver or kidney cancer. The chain has TRBV6-6 and TRBJ2-7, with a weak D call TRBD1 (5 bases). The specimen was CD4+ or CD8+ T cells sorted from blood, collected in a trial of the OX40 agonist ivuxolimab. The CDR3 DNA is TGTGCCAGCAGTTACTCGTACAGGAACTACGAGCAGTACTTC. Translating it yields CASSYSYRNYEQYF.